This TCR beta chain was obtained from a study of cytomegalovirus exposure and HLA in healthy donors. Study-wide points: A list of approximately 160 TCR beta chains associated with cytomegalovirus was given. Across donors, sequencing depth was assumed by presence/absence analyses to be roughly uniform. A few CMV-associated chains were confirmed in vitro to be specific for CMV antigens.

Primers for the PCR totalled 60 Vbeta and 13 Jbeta. Clones were read by immunoSEQ multiplex PCR, and TCRdb kept only the in-frame ones, dropping some. The sample shows about 210,000 clones, over 80% of them seen only once. The CDR3 loop spans 15 amino acids. V was pared by 5 bases and J by 4 bases, with 17 bases between. CDR1 and CDR2 from the germline V gene are MNHEY and SMNVEV (reference sequence). This clone was counted a few times. Its antigen is as yet unknown. The TCR originated in a woman aged 50 to 60 in good health and CMV-seropositive. Sequencing was done on a sample of PBMCs. This rearrangement joins TRBV27 to TRBJ1-1; D remains unclear. Here the CDR3 DNA reads TGTGCCAGCAGTAGTGCCGGGGTTTCATCCACTGAAGCTTTCTTT. It specifies CASSSAGVSSTEAFF.